This TCR beta chain was observed in a study of T-cell memory formation after mild COVID-19. Across the study: Clusters of TCRs were largely donor specific.

TCRdb independently ran MiXCR on the 5' RACE reads; one entry per CDR3 protein. The sample has 120,000 or so distinct CDR3 sequences, roughly 6% seen once. Germline CDR1 and CDR2: DFQATT and SNEGSKA (reference sequence). The CDR3 has 15 residues. V gave up 1 base and J gave up 7 bases; unmatched junction bases: 9. This clonotype has ten or more counts. The source of this sequence is an adult woman who had mild COVID-19 (a few samples of this study predate the infection). Cell type and time point are not known. The chain carries TRBV20-1 and TRBJ2-1; 8 bases agree with TRBD2. Sample: PBMCs or a T cell subset sorted from them (not recorded which). CDR3 DNA: TGCAGTGCTAGAGTTGGTAGCGGGGCCGGAAATGAGCAGTTCTTC. The encoded protein is CSARVGSGAGNEQFF.